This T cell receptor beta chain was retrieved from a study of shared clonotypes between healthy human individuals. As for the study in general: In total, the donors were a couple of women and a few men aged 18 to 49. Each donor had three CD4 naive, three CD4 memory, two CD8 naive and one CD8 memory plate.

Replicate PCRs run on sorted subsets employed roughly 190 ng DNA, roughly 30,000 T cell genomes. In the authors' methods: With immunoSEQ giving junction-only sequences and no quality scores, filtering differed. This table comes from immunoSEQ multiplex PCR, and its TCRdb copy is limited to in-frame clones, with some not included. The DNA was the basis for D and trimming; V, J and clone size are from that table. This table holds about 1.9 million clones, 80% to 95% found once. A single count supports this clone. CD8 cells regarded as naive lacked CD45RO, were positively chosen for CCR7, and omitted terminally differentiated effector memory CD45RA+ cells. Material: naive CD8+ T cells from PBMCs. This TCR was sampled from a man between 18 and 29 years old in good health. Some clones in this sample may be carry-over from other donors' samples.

CDR3 residues: CARPIGGRSSYEQYF. CDR3 coding DNA: TGTGCCAGACCGATCGGAGGGAGAAGTTCCTACGAGCAGTACTTC. V and J are TRBV14 and TRBJ2-7; tentatively, D is TRBD2 (6 bases). This CDR3 has 15 amino acids. Trimming left V 9 bases short and J 1 base short, with 19 bases between. Germline V gives CDR1 SGHDN, CDR2 FVKESK.